Listed below are T cell receptor beta chains from one sample, sequenced in a study of T cell responses to AZD1222 COVID-19 vaccine. Assay used: immunoSEQ multiplex PCR; TCRdb lists only in-frame clones, some missing. The sample lists 130,000 to 150,000 clones; about 87% were seen once. Sequenced material: peripheral blood, taken on day 0 of AZD1222 vaccination. These receptors were collected from an adult in good health. The CDR3 runs from the conserved cysteine through the conserved F or W. Each record gives: clone size, V gene, J gene, D gene, CDR3 protein, CDR3 DNA. A D gene is named only where the DNA matches it firmly. Clone size, where shown, is once, few, many, or a class for clones that have expanded.

NA	TRBV6-2/TRBV6-3	TRBJ2-7	NA	CASSPRVEQYF	TGTGCCAGCAGCCCCCGGGTTGAGCAGTACTTC
NA	TRBV30	TRBJ2-4	NA	CASGTKGRNWLAKNIQYF	TGTGCCTCCGGGACGAAGGGACGGAATTGGTTAGCCAAAAACATTCAGTACTTC
NA	TRBV6-5	TRBJ1-1	NA	CASSAGRKGTEAFF	TGTGCCAGCAGCGCGGGACGTAAGGGCACTGAAGCTTTCTTT
NA	TRBV6-5	TRBJ1-2	NA	CASGPQIYGYTF	TGTGCCAGCGGCCCGCAGATCTATGGCTACACCTTC
NA	TRBV15	TRBJ1-5	NA	CATSPKLVGQPQHF	TGTGCCACCAGTCCTAAATTAGTAGGTCAGCCCCAGCATTTT
NA	TRBV9	TRBJ1-2	TRBD1	CASSFGTGLNYGYTF	TGTGCCAGCAGCTTTGGGACAGGGCTAAACTATGGCTACACCTTC
NA	TRBV6-5	TRBJ1-1	NA	CASSSWEGRGTEAFF	TGTGCCAGCAGCTCCTGGGAGGGACGAGGCACCGAAGCTTTCTTT
once	TRBV4-3	TRBJ2-1	TRBD2	CASSQDLGGSSYNEQFF	TGCGCCAGCAGCCAAGATTTGGGCGGGAGCTCCTACAATGAGCAGTTCTTC
NA	TRBV30	TRBJ1-2	NA	CAWRLQGSYGYTF	TGTGCCTGGAGGTTACAGGGATCCTATGGCTACACCTTC
NA	TRBV28	TRBJ2-5	NA	CASISTQETQYF	TGTGCCAGCATTTCCACCCAAGAGACCCAGTACTTC
once	TRBV2	TRBJ1-2	NA	CASSGGGNGYTF	TGTGCCAGCAGTGGTGGGGGCAATGGCTACACCTTC
NA	TRBV4-2	TRBJ2-5	TRBD2	CASSLTAGEETQYF	TGTGCCAGCAGCCTGACGGCGGGGGAAGAGACCCAGTACTTC
once	TRBV2	TRBJ1-2	TRBD1	CASSERGDRANYGYTF	TGTGCCAGCAGTGAAAGGGGGGACAGGGCAAACTATGGCTACACCTTC
NA	TRBV5-6	TRBJ1-1	NA	CASRRGSNTEAFF	TGTGCCAGCAGGAGAGGGTCGAACACTGAAGCTTTCTTT
NA	TRBV11-2	TRBJ2-7	NA	CASSLDVQVAEQYF	TGTGCCAGCAGCTTAGATGTCCAGGTTGCCGAGCAGTACTTC
once	TRBV7-9	TRBJ2-3	NA	CASSQKGPHTDTQYF	TGTGCCAGCAGTCAGAAGGGTCCTCACACAGATACGCAGTATTTT
NA	TRBV7-2	TRBJ2-2	NA	CASSLAQGAGELFF	TGTGCCAGCAGCTTAGCGCAGGGTGCCGGGGAGCTGTTTTTT